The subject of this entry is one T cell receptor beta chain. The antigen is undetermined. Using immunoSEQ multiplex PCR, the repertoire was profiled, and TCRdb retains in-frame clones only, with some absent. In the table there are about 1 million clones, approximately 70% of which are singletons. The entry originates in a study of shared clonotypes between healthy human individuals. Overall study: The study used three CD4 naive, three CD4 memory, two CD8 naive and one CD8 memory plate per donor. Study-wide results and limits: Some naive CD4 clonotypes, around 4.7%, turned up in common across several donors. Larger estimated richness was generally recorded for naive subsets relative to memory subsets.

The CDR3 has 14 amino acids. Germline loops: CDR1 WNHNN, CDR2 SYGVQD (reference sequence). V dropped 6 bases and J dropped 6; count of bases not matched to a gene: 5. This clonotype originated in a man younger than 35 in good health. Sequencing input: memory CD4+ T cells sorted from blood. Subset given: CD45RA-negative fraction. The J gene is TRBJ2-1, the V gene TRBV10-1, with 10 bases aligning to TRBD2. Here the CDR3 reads CASRSGTSANEQFF. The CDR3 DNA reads TGCGCCAGCAGGTCCGGGACTAGCGCCAATGAGCAGTTCTTC.